These 22 T cell receptor beta chains share one sample of origin, sequenced in a study of blood T cell repertoires in COVID-19. Sequenced by immunoSEQ multiplex PCR; TCRdb stores in-frame clones only, minus some. The table includes 250,000 to 350,000 clones, about 90% detected once. Sequences were obtained from PBMCs or T cells enriched from blood (not recorded which). These receptor sequences come from a woman aged 18-30 years with acute COVID-19.

This chain uses TRBV19 with TRBJ2-3, with no clear D. The CDR3 is 14 amino acids. Trimming stripped 3 bases from V and 2 bases from J, with 9 bases between. Germline V gene sequence: CDR1 LNHDA, CDR2 SQIVND (reference sequence). CDR3 DNA: TGTGCCAGTAGTATCGGCGGTCTCACAGATACGCAGTATTTT. Its translation is CASSIGGLTDTQYF.

The gene calls are TRBV11-3 and TRBJ1-1; D remains unclear. The CDR3 runs 14 residues. V shed 2 bases and J shed 4 bases, with 11 bases lying between them. Germline V gene data show CDR1 as SGHNT and CDR2 as YENEEA. The CDR3 reads CASSLLSEGTEAFF. The CDR3 DNA follows: TGTGCCAGCAGCTTACTATCTGAGGGCACTGAAGCTTTCTTT.

V usage is TRBV28 and J usage is TRBJ1-2; maybe TRBD1 (6 bases). Germline assignment: CDR1 MDHEN and CDR2 SYDVKM. Trimming left V 1 base short and J 2 bases short, with 14 bases between. The CDR3 loop spans 16 amino acids. The CDR3 sequence is CASSLSGAEGNYGYTF. CDR3 coding DNA: TGTGCCAGCAGTTTATCAGGGGCCGAGGGAAACTATGGCTACACCTTC.

V is TRBV9 and J is TRBJ2-7; TRBD1 is a possible D gene (6 bases). V was cut by 4 bases and J by 5 bases, with 10 bases left in between. CDR1 SGDLS and CDR2 YYNGEE come from the germline V gene. CDR3 size: 12 residues. CDR3 bases: TGTGCCAGCAGCCCTACAGGGAACGAGCAGTACTTC. Translation: CASSPTGNEQYF. Filled out from reference TRBV9 and TRBJ2-7, the complete variable domain reads DSGVTQTPKHLITATGQRVTLRCSPRSGDLSVYWYQQSLDQGLQFLIQYYNGEERAKGNILERFSAQQFPDLHSELNLSSLELGDSALYFCASSPTGNEQYFGPGTRLTVT.

The V call is TRBV19, the J call TRBJ2-1; 14 nucleotides align to TRBD2. This CDR3 region has 15 residues. The junction had 5 bases not matched to a gene; V was cut back by 5 bases and J by 8 bases. Germline V CDR1 and CDR2: LNHDA, SQIVND (reference sequence). CDR3 sequence reads: CASSAGLAGGDEQFF. CDR3 in DNA: TGTGCCAGTAGTGCTGGACTAGCGGGAGGAGATGAGCAGTTCTTC.

This clone was seen more than once but under ten times. J is TRBJ1-1 and V is TRBV6-5, with D possibly TRBD1 on 5 matching bases. V was pared by 5 bases and J by 0 bases, with 10 bases between. The CDR3 extends over 14 amino acids. The germline CDR1 and CDR2 sequences are MNHEY and SVGAGI. CDR3 DNA: TGTGCCAGCAGTAGGGACTTCTTGAACACTGAAGCTTTCTTT. As protein: CASSRDFLNTEAFF.

This clone appeared a few times. The chain recombines TRBV14 with TRBJ1-3, with a possible D match to TRBD1 (5 bases). There are 18 residues in the CDR3. Germline V gives CDR1 SGHDN, CDR2 FVKESK. V lost 5 bases and J lost 4, with 24 bases in between. The CDR3 reads CASSITLTAQGYGNTIYF. The CDR3 DNA reads as TGTGCCAGCAGCATTACCCTTACCGCCCAGGGATACGGAAACACCATATATTTT.

The chain is built from TRBV9 and TRBJ2-1, with a weak D call TRBD1 (6 bases). The CDR3 totals 16 residues. CDR1 and CDR2 (germline): SGDLS, YYNGEE. V dropped 4 bases and J dropped 12 bases, with 26 bases sitting between them. The CDR3 region is CASSKSSKTGPDRQFF. The CDR3 bases are TGTGCCAGCAGCAAGAGTTCCAAAACAGGGCCGGATAGGCAGTTCTTC.

This chain joins TRBV24-1 and TRBJ2-5; 8 positions match TRBD1. The germline V gene encodes CDR1 KGHDR and CDR2 SFDVKD. Trimming took 4 bases from V and 1 from J; bases not matched to a gene: 7. This CDR3 contains 16 residues. The CDR3: CATSDPTGGFQETQYF. CDR3 bases: TGTGCCACCAGTGACCCCACAGGGGGATTCCAAGAGACCCAGTACTTC.

J is TRBJ2-2 and V is TRBV24-1, with 7 bases matching TRBD2. Trimming took 3 bases from V and 1 from J; bases not matched to a gene: 10. Germline V lookup: CDR1 KGHDR, CDR2 SFDVKD. This CDR3 has 18 amino acids. CDR3 residues: CATSDRSTSPENTGELFF. Here the CDR3 DNA reads TGTGCCACCAGTGATCGCTCGACTAGCCCCGAGAACACCGGGGAGCTGTTTTTT.

The J gene is TRBJ2-6, the V gene TRBV2; D might be TRBD1 (6 bases). Trimming removed 6 bases from V and 5 bases from J, with 17 bases in between. CDR1 and CDR2 (germline): SNHLY, FYNNEI. The CDR3 consists of 16 residues. The CDR3 coding sequence is TGTGCCAGCAGCACAGGGACCGGTTCGTGGGCCAACGTCCTGACTTTC. Translated, it gives CASSTGTGSWANVLTF.

This chain uses TRBV5-1 with TRBJ1-2; D may be TRBD1 (5 bases). V was cut by 0 bases and J by 8 bases, with 8 bases left in between. The germline V gene has CDR1 SGHRS and CDR2 YFSETQ. This CDR3 is built from 12 residues. The CDR3 loop is CASSLAGEGYTF. The CDR3 DNA sequence: TGCGCCAGCAGCTTGGCGGGGGAAGGCTACACCTTC.

The chain joins TRBV4-2 to TRBJ2-5, with 12 bases lining up with TRBD1. The CDR3 contains 17 residues. V trimming: 1 base; J trimming: 5 bases; junction bases outside the gene matches: 8. Germline V gives CDR1 LGHNA, CDR2 YNFKEQ. The CDR3 is CASSQVGGQGASETQYF. CDR3 DNA: TGTGCCAGCAGCCAAGTAGGGGGACAGGGGGCGAGTGAGACCCAGTACTTC.

The chain carries TRBV7-2 and TRBJ1-2; D is perhaps TRBD1 (5 bases). Germline V gene data show CDR1 as SGHTA and CDR2 as FQGNSA. With 5 bases removed from V and 6 bases from J, the gap between germline ends came to 10 bases. There are 12 residues in the CDR3. The DNA of the CDR3 is TGTGCCAGCAGCCATGAAGGGGATGGCTACACCTTC. This sequence encodes CASSHEGDGYTF.

The rearrangement uses TRBV5-6 and TRBJ1-2; D remains unclear. V lost 2 bases, J lost 7 bases, and 18 bases lay in between. This CDR3 is 15 amino acids long. Germline V lookup: CDR1 SGHDT, CDR2 YYEEEE. The CDR3 here is CASSLLGGVRGGYTF. CDR3 nucleotide sequence: TGTGCCAGCAGCTTACTTGGAGGAGTTAGAGGTGGCTACACCTTC.

The count of this clone is one. This chain links TRBV11-3 with TRBJ2-1; TRBD2 matches at 11 bases. The CDR3 is 18 amino acids. The trim removed 0 bases at V and 5 bases at J, leaving 9 bases unmatched. Germline assignment: CDR1 SGHNT and CDR2 YENEEA. This chain's CDR3 is CASSLDQRLAGIHNEQFF. CDR3 sequence (DNA): TGTGCCAGCAGCTTAGATCAAAGACTAGCGGGGATACACAATGAGCAGTTCTTC.

This clone was seen just once. The chain joins TRBV10-1 to TRBJ2-6; D is undetermined. This CDR3 is built from 18 residues. Per the germline V gene, CDR1 is WNHNN and CDR2 is SYGVQD (reference sequence). The germline V and J ends were trimmed by 5 bases and 0 bases, with 17 bases remaining between them. The CDR3 region is CASSPTRGILSGANVLTF. CDR3 DNA sequence: TGCGCCAGCAGTCCTACCAGAGGCATCCTCTCTGGGGCCAACGTCCTGACTTTC.

The rearrangement uses TRBV5-1 and TRBJ2-2; 7 nucleotides match TRBD1. Germline CDR1 is SGHRS and CDR2 is YFSETQ. J was trimmed by 2 bases and V by 3 bases; bases with no gene match: 10. The CDR3 has 17 amino acids. In DNA, the CDR3 is TGCGCCAGCAGCTGGCCGCGACAGGGAGAAAACACCGGGGAGCTGTTTTTT. It is translated as CASSWPRQGENTGELFF.

CDR3 nucleotides: TGTGCCAGCAGCGTAGAAGGGACAAGTGGTCAGCCCCAGCATTTT. This gives the protein CASSVEGTSGQPQHF. The chain has TRBV9 and TRBJ1-5; TRBD1 is a possible D gene (6 bases). V lost 0 bases, J lost 6 bases, and 13 bases lay in between. CDR1 is SGDLS, CDR2 YYNGEE, per germline. The CDR3 loop spans 15 amino acids.

The chain is built from TRBV7-8 and TRBJ2-7; 9 bases fit TRBD2. The V and J ends lost 5 bases and 0 bases, in that order; junction bases with no gene match: 14. The CDR3 has 18 residues. Germline V gene sequence: CDR1 SGHVS, CDR2 FQNEAQ. In DNA, the CDR3 is TGTGCCAGCAGCCGAGGACGGCCTAGCGGGGCCTCCTCCTACGAGCAGTACTTC. Its translation: CASSRGRPSGASSYEQYF.

CDR3 in DNA: TGTGCCAGTAGAAGTCTAGCGGCGAACACCGGGGAGCTGTTTTTT. This translates into CASRSLAANTGELFF. The chain is built from TRBV19 and TRBJ2-2; 7 nucleotides align to TRBD2. Germline V gene sequence: CDR1 LNHDA, CDR2 SQIVND (reference sequence). The CDR3 consists of 15 residues. V shed 6 bases, J shed 0 bases, and the junction held 4 bases outside the gene matches. The whole variable domain, remainder taken from reference TRBV19 and TRBJ2-2, is DGGITQSPKYLFRKEGQNVTLSCEQNLNHDAMYWYRQDPGQGLRLIYYSQIVNDFQKGDIAEGYSVSREKKESFPLTVTSAQKNPTAFYLCASRSLAANTGELFFGEGSRLTVL.

The rearrangement joins TRBV29-1 to TRBJ2-3, with 7 bases fitting TRBD2. Germline loops: CDR1 SQVTM, CDR2 ANQGSEA. The CDR3 runs to 14 residues. Unmatched junction bases numbered 11, after V lost 4 bases and J lost 7 bases. As DNA, the CDR3 is TGCAGCGTTGGACTAGCCGGGACTCAACATACGCAGTATTTT. The encoded protein is CSVGLAGTQHTQYF.